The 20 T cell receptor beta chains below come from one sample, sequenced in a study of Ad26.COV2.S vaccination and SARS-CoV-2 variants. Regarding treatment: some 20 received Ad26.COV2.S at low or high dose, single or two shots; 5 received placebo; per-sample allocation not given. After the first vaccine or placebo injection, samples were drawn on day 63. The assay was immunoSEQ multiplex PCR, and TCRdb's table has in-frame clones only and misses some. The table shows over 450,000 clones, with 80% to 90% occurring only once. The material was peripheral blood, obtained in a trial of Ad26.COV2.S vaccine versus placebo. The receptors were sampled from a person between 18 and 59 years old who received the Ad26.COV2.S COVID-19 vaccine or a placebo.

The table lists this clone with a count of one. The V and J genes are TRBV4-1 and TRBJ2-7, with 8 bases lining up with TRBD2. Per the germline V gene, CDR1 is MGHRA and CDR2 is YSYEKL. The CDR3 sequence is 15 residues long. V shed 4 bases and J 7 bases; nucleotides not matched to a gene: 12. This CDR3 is CASSPTETSGGEQYF. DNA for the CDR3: TGCGCCAGCAGCCCAACCGAAACTAGCGGCGGGGAGCAGTACTTC.

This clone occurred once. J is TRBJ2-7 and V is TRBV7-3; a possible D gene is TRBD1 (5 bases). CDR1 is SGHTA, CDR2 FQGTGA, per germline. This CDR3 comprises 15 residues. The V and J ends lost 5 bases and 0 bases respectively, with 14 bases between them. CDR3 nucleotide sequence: TGTGCCAGCAGCCAAGGGCCGGACAACTCCTACGAGCAGTACTTC. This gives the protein CASSQGPDNSYEQYF.

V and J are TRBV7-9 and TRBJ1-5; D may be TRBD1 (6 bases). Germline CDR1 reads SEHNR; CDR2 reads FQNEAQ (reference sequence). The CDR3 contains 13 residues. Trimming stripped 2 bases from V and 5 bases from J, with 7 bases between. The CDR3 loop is CASSLHRDQPQHF. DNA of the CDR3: TGTGCCAGCAGCTTACACAGGGATCAGCCCCAGCATTTT.

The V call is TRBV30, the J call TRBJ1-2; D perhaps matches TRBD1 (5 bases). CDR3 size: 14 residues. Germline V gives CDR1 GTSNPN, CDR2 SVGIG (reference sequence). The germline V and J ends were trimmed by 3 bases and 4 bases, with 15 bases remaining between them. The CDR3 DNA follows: TGTGCCTGGAGCAAACAGGAGGGCAGCTATGGCTACACCTTC. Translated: CAWSKQEGSYGYTF.

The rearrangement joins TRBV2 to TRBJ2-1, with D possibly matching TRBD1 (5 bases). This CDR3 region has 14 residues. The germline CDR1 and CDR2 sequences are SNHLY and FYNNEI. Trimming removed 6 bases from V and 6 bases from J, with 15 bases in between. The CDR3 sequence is CASRYIQAGNEQFF. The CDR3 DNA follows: TGTGCCAGCAGGTACATACAGGCAGGCAATGAGCAGTTCTTC.

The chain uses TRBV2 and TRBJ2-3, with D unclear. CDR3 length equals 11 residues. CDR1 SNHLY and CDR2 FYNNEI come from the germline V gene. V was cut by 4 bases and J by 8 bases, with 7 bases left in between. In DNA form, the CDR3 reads TGTGCCAGCAGTGTGCAGGCTACGCAGTATTTT. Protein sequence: CASSVQATQYF. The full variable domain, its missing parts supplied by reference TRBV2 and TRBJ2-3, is EPEVTQTPSHQVTQMGQEVILRCVPISNHLYFYWYRQILGQKVEFLVSFYNNEISEKSEIFDDQFSVERPDGSNFTLKIRSTKLEDSAMYFCASSVQATQYFGPGTRLTVL.

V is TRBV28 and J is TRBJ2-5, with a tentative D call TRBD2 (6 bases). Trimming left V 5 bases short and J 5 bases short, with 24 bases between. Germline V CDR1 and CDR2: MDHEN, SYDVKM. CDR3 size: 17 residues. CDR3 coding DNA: TGTGCCAGCAGTCCCTCCCCCCTTTCGACTAGTCGCGAGACCCAGTACTTC. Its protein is CASSPSPLSTSRETQYF.

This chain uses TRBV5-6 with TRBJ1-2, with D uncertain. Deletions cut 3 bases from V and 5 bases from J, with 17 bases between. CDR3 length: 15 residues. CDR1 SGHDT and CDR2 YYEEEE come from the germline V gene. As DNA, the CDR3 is TGTGCCAGCAGCTATTGGGCGTTAGGTCTGTATGGCTACACCTTC. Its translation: CASSYWALGLYGYTF.

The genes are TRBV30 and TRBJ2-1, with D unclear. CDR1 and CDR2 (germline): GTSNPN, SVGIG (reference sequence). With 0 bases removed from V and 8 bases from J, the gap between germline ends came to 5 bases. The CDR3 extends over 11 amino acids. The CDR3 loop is CAWSVTDEQFF. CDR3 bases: TGTGCCTGGAGTGTTACGGATGAGCAGTTCTTC.

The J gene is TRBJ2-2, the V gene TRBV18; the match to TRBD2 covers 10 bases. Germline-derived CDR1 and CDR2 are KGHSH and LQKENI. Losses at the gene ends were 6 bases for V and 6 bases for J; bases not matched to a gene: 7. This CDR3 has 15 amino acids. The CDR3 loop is CASSRSGRASGELFF. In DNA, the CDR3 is TGTGCCAGCTCCCGAAGCGGGAGGGCCTCCGGGGAGCTGTTTTTT.

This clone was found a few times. The CDR3 DNA reads TGTGCCAGCACTAGAGCCGGGACAAATAATTCACCCCTCCACTTT. Amino acids: CASTRAGTNNSPLHF. The J gene is TRBJ1-6, the V gene TRBV27; D might be TRBD1 (6 bases). The germline V gene encodes CDR1 MNHEY and CDR2 SMNVEV (reference sequence). Trimming stripped 7 bases from V and 5 bases from J, with 15 bases between. The length of the CDR3 is 15 residues.

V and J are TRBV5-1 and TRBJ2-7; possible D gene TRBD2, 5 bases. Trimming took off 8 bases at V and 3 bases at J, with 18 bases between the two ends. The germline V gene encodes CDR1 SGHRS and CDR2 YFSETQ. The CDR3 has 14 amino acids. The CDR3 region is CASHPAPGIYEQYF. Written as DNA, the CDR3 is TGCGCCAGTCATCCGGCGCCGGGAATCTACGAGCAGTACTTC. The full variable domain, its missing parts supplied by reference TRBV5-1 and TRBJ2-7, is KAGVTQTPRYLIKTRGQQVTLSCSPISGHRSVSWYQQTPGQGLQFLFEYFSETQRNKGNFPGRFSGRQFSNSRSEMNVSTLELGDSALYLCASHPAPGIYEQYFGPGTRLTVT.

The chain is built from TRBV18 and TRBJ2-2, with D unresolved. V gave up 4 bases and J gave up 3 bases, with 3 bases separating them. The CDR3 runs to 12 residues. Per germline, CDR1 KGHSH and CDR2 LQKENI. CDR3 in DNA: TGTGCCAGCTCACAATACACCGGGGAGCTGTTTTTT. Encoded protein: CASSQYTGELFF.

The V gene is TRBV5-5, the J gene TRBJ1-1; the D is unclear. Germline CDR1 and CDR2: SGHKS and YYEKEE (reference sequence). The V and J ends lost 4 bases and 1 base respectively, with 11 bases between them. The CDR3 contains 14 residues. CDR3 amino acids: CASSQWTANTEAFF. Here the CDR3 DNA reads TGTGCCAGCAGCCAATGGACGGCGAACACTGAAGCTTTCTTT.

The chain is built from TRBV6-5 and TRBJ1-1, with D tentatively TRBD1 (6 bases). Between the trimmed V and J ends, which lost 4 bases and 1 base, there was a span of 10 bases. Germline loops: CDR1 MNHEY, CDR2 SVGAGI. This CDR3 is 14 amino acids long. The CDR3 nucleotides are TGTGCCAGCAGTTTGCGGGGGGCGAACACTGAAGCTTTCTTT. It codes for CASSLRGANTEAFF.

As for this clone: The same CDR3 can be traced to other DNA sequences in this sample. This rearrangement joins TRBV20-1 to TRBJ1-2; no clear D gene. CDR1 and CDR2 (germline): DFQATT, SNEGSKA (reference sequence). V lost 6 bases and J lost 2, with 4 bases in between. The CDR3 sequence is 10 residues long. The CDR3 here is CSARNYGYTF. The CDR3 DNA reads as TGCAGTGCCAGAAACTATGGCTACACCTTC.

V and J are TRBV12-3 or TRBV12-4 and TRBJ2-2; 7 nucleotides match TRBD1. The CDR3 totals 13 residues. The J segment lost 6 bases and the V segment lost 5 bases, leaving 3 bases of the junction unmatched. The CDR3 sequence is CASSIQGAGELFF. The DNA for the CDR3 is TGTGCCAGCAGTATCCAGGGGGCCGGGGAGCTGTTTTTT.

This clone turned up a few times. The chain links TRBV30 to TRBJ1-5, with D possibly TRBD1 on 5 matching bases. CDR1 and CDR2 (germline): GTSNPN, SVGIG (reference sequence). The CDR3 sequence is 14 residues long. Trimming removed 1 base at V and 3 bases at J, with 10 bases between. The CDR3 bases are TGTGCCTGGAGTGCGGGGCTTTACAATCAGCCCCAGCATTTT. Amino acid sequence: CAWSAGLYNQPQHF.

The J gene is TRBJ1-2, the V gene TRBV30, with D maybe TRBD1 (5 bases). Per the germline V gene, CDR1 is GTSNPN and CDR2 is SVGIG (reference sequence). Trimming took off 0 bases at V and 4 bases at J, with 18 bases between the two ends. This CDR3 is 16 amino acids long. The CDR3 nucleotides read TGTGCCTGGAGTGTTACCGGGACCGCGACTTTCTATGGCTACACCTTC. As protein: CAWSVTGTATFYGYTF.

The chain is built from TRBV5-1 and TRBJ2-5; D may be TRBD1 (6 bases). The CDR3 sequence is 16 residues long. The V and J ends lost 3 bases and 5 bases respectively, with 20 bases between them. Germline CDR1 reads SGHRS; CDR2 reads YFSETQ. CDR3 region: CASSYNRVGTPETQYF. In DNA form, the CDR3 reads TGCGCCAGCAGCTACAACAGGGTGGGAACGCCGGAGACCCAGTACTTC.